This T cell receptor beta chain was captured in a study of shared clonotypes between healthy human individuals. Study context: Those who served as donors were two women and three men between the ages of 18 and 49. Study findings and constraints: Tissues were not sampled, only blood, and their repertoires likely differ.

In the naive CD8 group, cells lacked CD45RO and were positively selected for CCR7, so terminally differentiated effector memory CD45RA+ cells were left out. Trimming pared 3 bases from V and 5 bases from J, leaving 13 bases between. Germline V gives CDR1 KGHSH, CDR2 LQKENI. The CDR3 extends over 14 amino acids. The authors distributed each subset's genomic DNA evenly over several immunoSEQ plates. The assay was immunoSEQ multiplex PCR, and TCRdb's table has in-frame clones only and misses some. The sample lists 550,000 to 600,000 clones; roughly 98% were seen once. To note about this clone: The antigen remains undetermined.

The source of this sequence is a man aged 25-40 years in good health. The sample comprised naive CD8+ T cells sorted from blood. The gene calls are TRBV18 and TRBJ1-2; possibly TRBD1 for D (6 bases). The CDR3 DNA reads TGTGCCAGCTCACCCGAGGGGGGCGTTTATGGCTACACCTTC. This codes for CASSPEGGVYGYTF.